Each of the 11 T cell receptor beta chains below was sequenced from the same sample in a study of tissue T cells after allogeneic stem cell transplantation. The method was immunoSEQ multiplex PCR; TCRdb's version includes in-frame clones alone and lacks a portion of them. The profile shows 35,000 to 50,000 clones, 80% to 95% of them singletons. The input for sequencing was blood, taken before transplantation. The receptors were sampled from a woman between 40 and 69 years old who later had graft-versus-host disease after an allogeneic stem cell transplant.

The chain is built from TRBV7-9 and TRBJ2-7, with 8 nucleotides matching TRBD2. The CDR3 covers 12 residues. V was pared by 6 bases and J by 6 bases, with 4 bases of the junction left unmatched. CDR1 is SEHNR and CDR2 is FQNEAQ in the germline V gene (reference sequence). In DNA, the CDR3 is TGTGCCAGCAGTCCAGCGGGAGTCGAGCAGTACTTC. It translates to CASSPAGVEQYF.

V and J are TRBV7-9 and TRBJ2-5; D perhaps matches TRBD2 (6 bases). The V end lost 5 bases, the J end lost 2 bases, and 12 bases lay between the germline ends. This CDR3 region has 14 residues. The germline gives CDR1 SEHNR, CDR2 FQNEAQ (reference sequence). Written as DNA, the CDR3 is TGTGCCAGCAGCAGGAGGGACCAACAAGAGACCCAGTACTTC. Its translation is CASSRRDQQETQYF.

The chain combines TRBV18 with TRBJ2-1; 11 positions agree with TRBD2. V shed 3 bases and J 4 bases; nucleotides not matched to a gene: 5. The CDR3 is 16 amino acids. Germline CDR1 is KGHSH and CDR2 is LQKENI. DNA for the CDR3: TGTGCCAGCTCACCTACTAGCGGGAGTATATACAATGAGCAGTTCTTC. It translates to CASSPTSGSIYNEQFF.

The rearrangement links TRBV19 to TRBJ1-1; 7 positions match TRBD1. After removal of 6 bases from V and 3 bases from J, the junction contained 4 bases not matched to a gene. CDR3 length: 13 amino acids. Looked up from germline, CDR1 is LNHDA and CDR2 is SQIVND (reference sequence). The CDR3 spells CASSSDRDTEAFF. The CDR3 DNA is TGTGCCAGTAGCAGCGACAGGGACACTGAAGCTTTCTTT. The full variable domain, with the rest looked up from reference TRBV19 and TRBJ1-1, is DGGITQSPKYLFRKEGQNVTLSCEQNLNHDAMYWYRQDPGQGLRLIYYSQIVNDFQKGDIAEGYSVSREKKESFPLTVTSAQKNPTAFYLCASSSDRDTEAFFGQGTRLTVV.

The genes are TRBV29-1 and TRBJ2-7, with 8 bases that match TRBD2. The CDR3 has 13 amino acids. Germline V CDR1 and CDR2: SQVTM, ANQGSEA. The J segment lost 3 bases and the V segment lost 3 bases, leaving 4 bases of the junction unmatched. The CDR3 loop is CSVDGTSNYEQYF. The CDR3, as DNA: TGCAGCGTTGACGGGACTAGTAACTACGAGCAGTACTTC.

CDR3: CASSQTGDSYEQYF. DNA for the CDR3: TGTGCCAGCAGCCAAACAGGGGATTCCTACGAGCAGTACTTC. The chain has TRBV21-1 and TRBJ2-7; the table's D call, TRBD1, has no DNA check behind it. TRBV21-1 is a recognized pseudogene. This CDR3 has 14 residues.

The CDR3 DNA follows: TGTGCCAGCAGTTACAGGGCCGAGTACGAGCAGTACTTC. It specifies CASSYRAEYEQYF. This rearrangement joins TRBV6-2 or TRBV6-3 to TRBJ2-7; unclear D gene. The CDR3 is 13 amino acids. CDR1 is MNHEY, CDR2 SVGEGT, per germline. V lost 2 bases and J 4 bases, leaving 9 bases between the germline ends.

The rearrangement joins TRBV19 to TRBJ1-4; TRBD1 might be the D (5 bases). V dropped 5 bases and J dropped 8 bases, with 18 bases sitting between them. CDR1 is LNHDA, CDR2 SQIVND, per germline (reference sequence). The CDR3 has 15 amino acids. CDR3 nucleotide sequence: TGTGCCAGTAGTTTGAACTTTAGGGGAGGGGAAAAACTGTTTTTT. Translating gives CASSLNFRGGEKLFF. Full variable domain (remainder filled in from reference TRBV19 and TRBJ1-4): DGGITQSPKYLFRKEGQNVTLSCEQNLNHDAMYWYRQDPGQGLRLIYYSQIVNDFQKGDIAEGYSVSREKKESFPLTVTSAQKNPTAFYLCASSLNFRGGEKLFFGSGTQLSVL.

The chain is built from TRBV20-1 and TRBJ2-1; D possibly corresponds to TRBD1 (6 bases). There are 14 residues in the CDR3. V shed 3 bases and J shed 1 base, with 10 bases lying between them. Germline V gene lookup returns CDR1 DFQATT and CDR2 SNEGSKA (reference sequence). CDR3 amino acids: CSASRGMSYNEQFF. CDR3 DNA: TGCAGTGCTAGTAGGGGGATGTCCTACAATGAGCAGTTCTTC.

The V gene is TRBV9, the J gene TRBJ2-1; 10 bases match TRBD2. J lost 3 bases, V lost 4 bases, and 1 base had no gene match. Germline CDR1 reads SGDLS; CDR2 reads YYNGEE. The CDR3 is 14 amino acids. This chain's CDR3 is CASSKRGGYNEQFF. In DNA, the CDR3 is TGTGCCAGCAGCAAGCGGGGGGGCTACAATGAGCAGTTCTTC. Combining the CDR3 with reference TRBV9 and TRBJ2-1 gives the whole variable domain DSGVTQTPKHLITATGQRVTLRCSPRSGDLSVYWYQQSLDQGLQFLIQYYNGEERAKGNILERFSAQQFPDLHSELNLSSLELGDSALYFCASSKRGGYNEQFFGPGTRLTVL.

The V call is TRBV27, the J call TRBJ2-2; 9 nucleotides line up with TRBD2. The CDR3 is 16 amino acids. The V and J ends lost 7 bases and 5 bases, in that order; junction bases with no gene match: 11. Germline-derived CDR1 and CDR2 are MNHEY and SMNVEV (reference sequence). The DNA of the CDR3 is TGTGCCAGCAAGGGACTTTCTAGCGGGATAACCGGGGAGCTGTTTTTT. It specifies CASKGLSSGITGELFF.